This T cell receptor beta chain was found in a study of cytomegalovirus exposure and HLA in healthy donors. This clone was recorded a few times. A multiplex PCR was run with 60 Vbeta primers and 13 Jbeta primers. Produced via immunoSEQ multiplex PCR; TCRdb's table is partial and in-frame only. The top ten clones hold less than 3% of a sample with some 130,000 clones, around 83% of them seen once. With 3 bases clipped from V and 2 bases from J, the junction kept 2 bases outside the gene matches. CDR3 length equals 14 residues. Germline CDR1 is MGHRA and CDR2 is YSYEKL. The chain is built from TRBV4-1 and TRBJ1-1, with 8 bases that match TRBD1. The sequence derives from a man in his fifties in good health and CMV-seronegative. Input material: PBMCs. The CDR3, as DNA: TGCGCCAGCAGCCAGGACAGGGCTAACACTGAAGCTTTCTTT. Its translation: CASSQDRANTEAFF.